The 30 T cell receptor beta chains listed next were all sequenced from one sample in a study of neoadjuvant anti-PD-1 for oral cavity cancer. TCRdb's copy holds only in-frame clones and misses some; the assay was immunoSEQ multiplex PCR. The top ten clones hold roughly 3% of a sample with 75,000 to 100,000 clones, 70% to 85% of them seen once. This specimen consisted of PBMCs, obtained before nivolumab (anti-PD-1) treatment. These receptors were taken from a person between 40 and 85 years old with oral cavity squamous cell carcinoma.

The chain uses TRBV2 and TRBJ2-7; 13 nucleotides align to TRBD2. With 6 bases clipped from V and 5 bases from J, the junction kept 10 bases outside the gene matches. Germline CDR1 SNHLY, CDR2 FYNNEI. CDR3 size: 16 residues. The CDR3, as DNA: TGTGCCAGCAGGACCGGGACTAGCGGGATGAGGAACGAGCAGTACTTC. It is translated as CASRTGTSGMRNEQYF.

The chain is built from TRBV10-3 and TRBJ2-5, with 10 bases lining up with TRBD2. V shed 4 bases and J 4 bases; nucleotides not matched to a gene: 3. CDR1 is ENHRY and CDR2 is SYGVKD in the germline V gene. The CDR3 contains 14 residues. Written as DNA, the CDR3 is TGTGCCATCAGTGGGGTAGCGGGGGGAGAGACCCAGTACTTC. It codes for CAISGVAGGETQYF.

This sequence joins TRBV27 and TRBJ2-1; D assignment may be TRBD1 or TRBD2 (5 bases each). Germline values: CDR1 MNHEY, CDR2 SMNVEV (reference sequence). V gave up 5 bases and J gave up 3 bases, with 17 bases separating them. The CDR3 spans 16 residues. CDR3 nucleotide sequence: TGTGCCAGCAGTAGCCTCGGGACCCAGAGCTACAATGAGCAGTTCTTC. Translated: CASSSLGTQSYNEQFF.

The V and J genes are TRBV19 and TRBJ2-4; 14 bases map to TRBD2. CDR3 size: 19 residues. CDR1 is LNHDA and CDR2 is SQIVND in the germline V gene (reference sequence). With 6 bases clipped from V and 4 bases from J, the junction kept 14 bases outside the gene matches. The CDR3 sequence is CASSAGTSGSTTGKNIQYF. The CDR3 DNA follows: TGTGCCAGTAGCGCCGGGACTAGCGGGAGCACCACCGGGAAAAACATTCAGTACTTC.

The rearrangement uses TRBV2 and TRBJ1-5; D is unresolved. From germline, CDR1 is SNHLY and CDR2 FYNNEI. The CDR3 covers 13 residues. Trimming took 2 bases from V and 0 from J, leaving 2 bases between them. CDR3 in amino acids: CASSEYSNQPQHF. The CDR3 DNA is TGTGCCAGCAGTGAATATAGCAATCAGCCCCAGCATTTT.

This clone turned up a few times. V usage is TRBV25-1 and J usage is TRBJ2-2; D is perhaps TRBD1 (8 bases). This CDR3 region has 15 residues. V was shortened by 8 bases and J by 3 bases, with 16 bases between the two germline ends. Germline lookup yields CDR1 MGHDK and CDR2 SYGVNS. CDR3 amino acids: CASGGQGGYTGELFF. The CDR3 DNA reads TGTGCCAGCGGCGGACAGGGAGGGTACACCGGGGAGCTGTTTTTT.

This clone rates as medium-sized (0.01 to 0.1%). The chain couples TRBV5-1 to TRBJ1-2, with 10 bases that match TRBD1. V was pared by 4 bases and J by 8 bases, with 11 bases of the junction left unmatched. The CDR3 consists of 15 residues. Germline CDR1 is SGHRS and CDR2 is YFSETQ. The CDR3: CASSPTSGQGNGYTF. In DNA, the CDR3 is TGCGCCAGCAGCCCCACCTCGGGACAGGGGAACGGCTACACCTTC. Full variable domain (remainder filled in from reference TRBV5-1 and TRBJ1-2): KAGVTQTPRYLIKTRGQQVTLSCSPISGHRSVSWYQQTPGQGLQFLFEYFSETQRNKGNFPGRFSGRQFSNSRSEMNVSTLELGDSALYLCASSPTSGQGNGYTFGSGTRLTVV.

This chain uses TRBV29-1 with TRBJ2-1; D is ambiguous. The CDR3 is made up of 11 amino acids. Trimming took off 7 bases at V and 9 bases at J, with 13 bases between the two ends. Germline CDR1 and CDR2: SQVTM and ANQGSEA. The CDR3 nucleotides are TGCAGCGGCCGTATGGGCGGTGAGCAGTTCTTC. This codes for CSGRMGGEQFF.

This clone has a handful of counts. The chain recombines TRBV10-3 with TRBJ2-3; TRBD2 aligns across 12 bases. The CDR3 extends over 15 amino acids. Germline loops: CDR1 ENHRY, CDR2 SYGVKD. V lost 5 bases and J lost 4; bases outside the gene matches: 4. The CDR3 loop reads CAISSTSGSSDTQYF. CDR3 bases: TGTGCCATCAGTTCGACTAGCGGGAGTTCAGATACGCAGTATTTT.

The DNA for the CDR3 is TGTGCCAGTACCACCACCGAAGGCGGCAGGAACATTCAGTACTTC. It translates to CASTTTEGGRNIQYF. The chain employs TRBV19 and TRBJ2-4; D unclear. V lost 7 bases, J lost 7 bases, and 20 bases lay in between. Germline CDR1 is LNHDA and CDR2 is SQIVND (reference sequence). The CDR3 runs to 15 residues.

V and J are TRBV10-3 and TRBJ1-1; D gene ambiguous. Germline V gene data show CDR1 as ENHRY and CDR2 as SYGVKD. This CDR3 is 16 amino acids long. V was pared by 2 bases and J by 1 base, with 14 bases between. In DNA, the CDR3 is TGTGCCATCAGTGAGAATCCGGACTTAAGGAACACTGAAGCTTTCTTT. It encodes CAISENPDLRNTEAFF.

This chain links TRBV6-1 with TRBJ2-1; either TRBD1 or TRBD2 may fit D (6 bases each). Germline loops: CDR1 MNHNS, CDR2 SASEGT. The CDR3 sequence is 16 residues long. Trimming left V 2 bases short and J 2 bases short, with 13 bases between. The CDR3 sequence is CASSEYDGGPYNEQFF. The DNA for the CDR3 is TGTGCCAGCAGTGAATACGATGGGGGGCCCTACAATGAGCAGTTCTTC.

The chain employs TRBV5-1 and TRBJ2-1; 7 bases fit TRBD2. The germline gives CDR1 SGHRS, CDR2 YFSETQ. CDR3 length: 17 amino acids. Trimming removed 4 bases from V and 8 bases from J; junction bases left unmatched: 18. The DNA for the CDR3 is TGCGCCAGCAGCCCCCTGGGAGCGGGGACCCTTACCGATGAGCAGTTCTTC. Protein product: CASSPLGAGTLTDEQFF.

V and J are TRBV6-1 and TRBJ1-5; no definite D call. The CDR3 runs to 15 residues. Trimming shortened V by 8 bases and J by 0 bases, and 14 bases separated the two germline ends. Germline assignment: CDR1 MNHNS and CDR2 SASEGT. In DNA form, the CDR3 reads TGTGCCAGCGGGCTAATGGTCAATAGCAATCAGCCCCAGCATTTT. This codes for CASGLMVNSNQPQHF.

The gene calls are TRBV4-1 and TRBJ1-5; TRBD1 matches at 9 bases. The CDR3 sequence is 16 residues long. V was clipped by 1 base and J by 4 bases; unmatched bases: 5. Germline-derived CDR1 and CDR2 are MGHRA and YSYEKL. In DNA form, the CDR3 reads TGCGCCAGCAGCCAAGTTATGGACAGGGGTAATCAGCCCCAGCATTTT. Translated, it gives CASSQVMDRGNQPQHF.

The chain carries TRBV27 and TRBJ2-3; weak D call: TRBD1 (6 bases). The V and J ends lost 2 bases and 1 base respectively, with 10 bases between them. The CDR3 is 15 amino acids. CDR1 and CDR2 (germline): MNHEY, SMNVEV (reference sequence). The CDR3 protein is CASSLGQGRTDTQYF. CDR3 DNA: TGTGCCAGCAGTTTAGGGCAGGGGCGCACAGATACGCAGTATTTT.

The chain uses TRBV7-2 and TRBJ2-5, with no clear D. Germline lookup yields CDR1 SGHTA and CDR2 FQGNSA. Trimming stripped 2 bases from V and 5 bases from J, with 12 bases between. This CDR3 is built from 14 residues. The CDR3 reads CASSLYSGRETQYF. CDR3 sequence (DNA): TGTGCCAGCAGCTTATACTCCGGGCGGGAGACCCAGTACTTC.

The chain carries TRBV5-1 and TRBJ2-7, with 7 bases aligning to TRBD1. J was trimmed by 3 bases and V by 0 bases; bases with no gene match: 9. Germline V lookup: CDR1 SGHRS, CDR2 YFSETQ. The CDR3 spans 16 residues. The CDR3 is CASSLDSGTALYEQYF. The CDR3 nucleotides are TGCGCCAGCAGCTTGGACTCCGGGACAGCCCTCTACGAGCAGTACTTC.

The rearrangement uses TRBV7-3 and TRBJ2-1, with TRBD2 matching over 8 bases. There are 16 residues in the CDR3. Germline V gene sequence: CDR1 SGHTA, CDR2 FQGTGA. Trimming at V came to 4 bases and at J to 0 bases, leaving 5 bases not matched to a gene. The CDR3 bases are TGTGCCAGCAGCTCCACTAGCGGAAACTCCTACAATGAGCAGTTCTTC. It encodes CASSSTSGNSYNEQFF.

The V gene is TRBV6-1, the J gene TRBJ2-7; D is perhaps TRBD1 (5 bases). The CDR3 loop spans 13 amino acids. CDR1 and CDR2 (germline): MNHNS, SASEGT. Between the trimmed V and J ends, which lost 8 bases and 5 bases, there was a span of 16 bases. As DNA, the CDR3 is TGTGCCAGCCTCCCCCGCTTAGGGGACGAGCAGTACTTC. Residues: CASLPRLGDEQYF.

This clone was seen a single time. This chain joins TRBV6-5 and TRBJ1-2; the D gene is possibly TRBD1 (5 bases). V dropped 6 bases and J dropped 8 bases, with 19 bases sitting between them. The CDR3 covers 14 residues. Germline V gene sequence: CDR1 MNHEY, CDR2 SVGAGI. CDR3 loop: CASSSGTDFSGYTF. The CDR3 DNA is TGTGCCAGCAGCTCCGGGACGGACTTCTCCGGCTACACCTTC.

This clone was seen a few times. The chain joins TRBV5-1 to TRBJ1-4; D is possibly TRBD1 (5 bases). V was clipped by 4 bases and J by 0 bases, with 13 bases between them. This CDR3 comprises 16 residues. Germline loops: CDR1 SGHRS, CDR2 YFSETQ. The CDR3 sequence is CASSGGTDTTNEKLFF. In nucleotides, the CDR3 is TGCGCCAGCAGCGGAGGGACGGACACAACTAATGAAAAACTGTTTTTT.

The CDR3 nucleotides are TGTGCCAGCAGTGAGAGACAGGGGGTGGTTTTGCAGTATTTT. As protein: CASSERQGVVLQYF. The genes are TRBV27 and TRBJ2-3, with TRBD1 matching 9 bases. Germline values: CDR1 MNHEY, CDR2 SMNVEV (reference sequence). The CDR3 sequence is 14 residues long. The V segment lost 5 bases and the J segment 11 bases; nucleotides outside the gene matches: 11.

The J gene is TRBJ1-4, the V gene TRBV2; D is possibly TRBD1 (6 bases). Germline CDR1 and CDR2: SNHLY and FYNNEI. The CDR3 consists of 16 residues. The V gene lost 4 bases and the J gene lost 1 base, with 13 bases spanning the gap. In DNA, the CDR3 is TGTGCCAGCAGTGGGAACAGGGTAGTAACTAATGAAAAACTGTTTTTT. Translation: CASSGNRVVTNEKLFF.

The chain links TRBV5-1 to TRBJ2-7; 8 bases are a match to TRBD1. Germline CDR1 is SGHRS and CDR2 is YFSETQ. There are 15 residues in the CDR3. Germline trimming cut 0 bases from V and 4 bases from J; bases unmatched to any gene: 6. The CDR3, as DNA: TGCGCCAGCAGCTTGGGGACAGGGTTGCAGTACGAGCAGTACTTC. This encodes CASSLGTGLQYEQYF.

The rearrangement joins TRBV5-5 to TRBJ2-7; D possibly uses TRBD1 or TRBD2 (6 bases each). This CDR3 region has 15 residues. Germline loops: CDR1 SGHKS, CDR2 YYEKEE (reference sequence). Trimming cost V 4 bases and J 5 bases, with 19 bases left between them. As DNA, the CDR3 is TGTGCCAGCAGCGGGGCGCGGGGCTGGGGGCACGAGCAGTACTTC. As protein: CASSGARGWGHEQYF. The whole variable domain, remainder taken from reference TRBV5-5 and TRBJ2-7, is DAGVTQSPTHLIKTRGQQVTLRCSPISGHKSVSWYQQVLGQGPQFIFQYYEKEERGRGNFPDRFSARQFPNYSSELNVNALLLGDSALYLCASSGARGWGHEQYFGPGTRLTVT.

J is TRBJ2-3 and V is TRBV2; 9 nucleotides match TRBD1. The V segment lost 6 bases and the J segment 5 bases; nucleotides outside the gene matches: 3. CDR3 length equals 13 residues. Germline CDR1 and CDR2: SNHLY and FYNNEI. The CDR3 region is CASRATGGDTQYF. CDR3 coding DNA: TGTGCCAGCAGGGCGACAGGGGGAGATACGCAGTATTTT.

The chain links TRBV6-1 to TRBJ1-3, with TRBD1 matching over 7 bases. Germline V gene lookup returns CDR1 MNHNS and CDR2 SASEGT. The CDR3 consists of 15 residues. Germline trimming cut 2 bases from V and 3 bases from J; bases unmatched to any gene: 4. The CDR3 loop is CASSELTGSGNTIYF. The DNA for the CDR3 is TGTGCCAGCAGTGAATTGACAGGGAGTGGAAACACCATATATTTT.

V usage is TRBV6-5 and J usage is TRBJ2-1; 9 bases map to TRBD2. The CDR3 spans 16 residues. Trimming removed 0 bases from V and 8 bases from J; junction bases left unmatched: 8. From germline, CDR1 is MNHEY and CDR2 SVGAGI. DNA of the CDR3: TGTGCCAGCAGTTACTCTGGCGGGAGGGCCTGGGATGAGCAGTTCTTC. Its protein is CASSYSGGRAWDEQFF.

The chain uses TRBV28 and TRBJ2-7; D is possibly TRBD1 (6 bases). The germline gives CDR1 MDHEN, CDR2 SYDVKM. V lost 7 bases, J lost 3 bases, and 16 bases lay in between. This CDR3 is built from 14 residues. CDR3 sequence reads: CASTLTGSFYEQYF. The CDR3 region has the DNA TGTGCCAGCACCTTGACAGGCTCCTTCTACGAGCAGTACTTC.